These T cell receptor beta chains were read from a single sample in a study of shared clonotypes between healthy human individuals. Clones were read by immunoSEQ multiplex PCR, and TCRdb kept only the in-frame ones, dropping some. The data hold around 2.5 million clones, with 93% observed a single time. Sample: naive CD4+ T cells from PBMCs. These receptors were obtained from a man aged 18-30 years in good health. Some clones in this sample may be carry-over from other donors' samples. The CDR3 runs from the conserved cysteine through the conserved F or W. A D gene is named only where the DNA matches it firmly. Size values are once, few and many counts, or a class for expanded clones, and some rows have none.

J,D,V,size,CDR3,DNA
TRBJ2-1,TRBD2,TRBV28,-,CATMTSGIYNEQFF,TGTGCCACCATGACTAGCGGGATATACAATGAGCAGTTCTTC
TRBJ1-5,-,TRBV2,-,CASSESGIPQHF,TGTGCCAGCAGTGAATCAGGGATTCCCCAGCATTTT
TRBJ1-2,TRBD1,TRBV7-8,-,CASSQGDRVPPYGYTF,TGTGCCAGCAGCCAAGGGGACAGAGTGCCGCCCTATGGCTACACCTTC
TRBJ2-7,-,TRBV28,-,CASTSGGQGSSYEQYF,TGTGCCAGCACCTCGGGCGGGCAGGGATCCTCCTACGAGCAGTACTTC
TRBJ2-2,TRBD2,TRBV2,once,CASSGFGRAGELFF,TGTGCCAGCAGTGGGTTCGGGAGGGCCGGGGAGCTGTTTTTT
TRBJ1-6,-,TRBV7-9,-,CASSTGPPNSPLHF,TGTGCCAGCAGCACCGGACCACCCAATTCACCCCTCCACTTT
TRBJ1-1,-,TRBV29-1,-,CSVGDPNGEAFF,TGCAGCGTGGGGGACCCGAACGGTGAAGCTTTCTTT
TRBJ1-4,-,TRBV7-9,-,CASSSLRDGRQVNEKLFF,TGTGCCAGCAGCTCGCTCCGGGACGGTAGACAGGTTAATGAAAAACTGTTTTTT
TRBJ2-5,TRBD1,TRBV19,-,CASSNDRGVAQYF,TGTGCCAGTAGTAACGACAGGGGGGTCGCCCAGTACTTC
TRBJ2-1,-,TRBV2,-,CASSPAGPTYNEQFF,TGTGCCAGCAGTCCCGCGGGACCCACCTACAATGAGCAGTTCTTC
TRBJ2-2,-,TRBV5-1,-,CASSLVGGTGELFF,TGCGCCAGCAGCTTGGTTGGGGGCACCGGGGAGCTGTTTTTT
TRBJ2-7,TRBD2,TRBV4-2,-,CASSQGGSGAPHSYEQYF,TGTGCCAGCAGCCAAGGGGGTAGCGGGGCCCCGCACTCCTACGAGCAGTACTTC
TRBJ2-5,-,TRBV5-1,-,CASSLGGGGYQETQYF,TGCGCCAGCAGCTTAGGAGGGGGCGGTTACCAAGAGACCCAGTACTTC
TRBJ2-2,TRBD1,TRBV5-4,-,CASSQDRSNTGELFF,TGTGCCAGCAGCCAGGACAGGAGTAACACCGGGGAGCTGTTTTTT
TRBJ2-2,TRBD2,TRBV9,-,CASSVVAGEYAGELFF,TGTGCCAGCAGCGTTGTAGCGGGAGAATACGCCGGGGAGCTGTTTTTT
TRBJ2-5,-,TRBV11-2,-,CASSLGQGRETQYF,TGTGCCAGCAGCTTAGGGCAGGGTCGAGAGACCCAGTACTTC
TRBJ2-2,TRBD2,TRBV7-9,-,CASSLPPSGRNTGELFF,TGTGCCAGCAGCTTACCACCTAGCGGGAGAAACACCGGGGAGCTGTTTTTT
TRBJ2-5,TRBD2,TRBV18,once,CASSPLGGRTTQYF,TGTGCCAGCTCACCACTCGGCGGGAGGACGACCCAGTACTTC
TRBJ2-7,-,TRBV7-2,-,CASSLAPQSSYEQYF,TGTGCCAGCAGCTTAGCGCCCCAGAGCTCCTACGAGCAGTACTTC
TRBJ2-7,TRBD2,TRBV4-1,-,CASSQIPGLASLTIYEQYF,TGCGCCAGCAGCCAGATACCGGGACTAGCGTCCCTCACGATATACGAGCAGTACTTC
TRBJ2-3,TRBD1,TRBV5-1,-,CASSLPGTGRPDTQYF,TGCGCCAGCAGCTTACCCGGGACAGGGCGCCCAGATACGCAGTATTTT
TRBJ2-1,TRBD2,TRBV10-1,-,CASSESGTSGRGGLGNEQFF,TGCGCCAGCAGTGAGTCTGGGACTAGCGGGAGAGGGGGACTCGGCAATGAGCAGTTCTTC
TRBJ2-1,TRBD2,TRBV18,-,CASSPPGTSGAYNEQFF,TGTGCCAGCTCACCACCGGGGACTAGCGGGGCCTACAATGAGCAGTTCTTC
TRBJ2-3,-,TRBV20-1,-,CTPGADTQYF,TGCACTCCCGGTGCGGATACGCAGTATTTT
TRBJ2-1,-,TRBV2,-,CASLAGATYNEQFF,TGTGCCAGCCTAGCAGGGGCTACCTACAATGAGCAGTTCTTC
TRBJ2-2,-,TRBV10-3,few,CAIKAVAGELFF,TGTGCCATCAAGGCGGTGGCGGGGGAGCTGTTTTTT
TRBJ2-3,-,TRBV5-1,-,CASSWRRPSTDTQYF,TGCGCCAGCAGCTGGAGACGGCCTAGCACAGATACGCAGTATTTT
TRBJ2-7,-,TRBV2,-,CASTSFWGGDEQYF,TGTGCCAGCACCTCGTTTTGGGGGGGCGACGAGCAGTACTTC
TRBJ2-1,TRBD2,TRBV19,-,CASSARLADGYNEQFF,TGTGCCAGTAGTGCAAGACTAGCCGACGGGTACAATGAGCAGTTCTTC
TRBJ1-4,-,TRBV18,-,CASSPPGETEKLFF,TGTGCCAGCTCACCACCAGGGGAGACTGAAAAACTGTTTTTT
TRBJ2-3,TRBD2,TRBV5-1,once,CASRPTSGTDTQYF,TGCGCCAGCAGACCCACTAGCGGCACAGATACGCAGTATTTT
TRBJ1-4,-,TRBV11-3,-,CATGRVYEKLFF,TGTGCCACCGGGAGGGTCTACGAAAAACTGTTTTTT
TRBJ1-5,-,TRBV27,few,CASSLFMDSNQPQHF,TGTGCCAGCAGTTTATTCATGGACAGCAATCAGCCCCAGCATTTT
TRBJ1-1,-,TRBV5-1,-,CASSSNPSETRGFF,TGCGCCAGCAGCTCGAACCCGTCGGAGACTCGGGGTTTCTTT
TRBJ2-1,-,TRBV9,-,CASSVGLARNYNEQFF,TGTGCCAGCAGCGTAGGACTGGCCCGAAACTACAATGAGCAGTTCTTC
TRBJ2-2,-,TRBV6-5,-,CASSTKWAGTGELFF,TGTGCCAGCAGTACGAAGTGGGCGGGGACCGGGGAGCTGTTTTTT
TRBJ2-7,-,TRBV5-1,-,CASRTRGGQYEQYF,TGCGCCAGCAGGACCAGGGGAGGTCAATACGAGCAGTACTTC
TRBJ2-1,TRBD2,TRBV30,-,CAWGGGSNSYNEQFF,TGTGCCTGGGGCGGGGGGTCAAACTCCTACAATGAGCAGTTCTTC
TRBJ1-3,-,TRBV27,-,CASRRDVGNTIYF,TGTGCCAGCAGACGGGACGTCGGAAACACCATATATTTT
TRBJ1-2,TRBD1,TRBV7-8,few,CASSSGQGNYGYTF,TGTGCCAGCAGCTCCGGACAGGGGAACTATGGCTACACCTTC
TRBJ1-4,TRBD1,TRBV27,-,CASSSPPGQGSEKLFF,TGTGCCAGCAGTTCCCCTCCGGGACAGGGGAGCGAAAAACTGTTTTTT
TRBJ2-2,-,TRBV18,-,CASSPEGGRSTGELFF,TGTGCCAGCTCACCGGAAGGAGGGCGAAGCACCGGGGAGCTGTTTTTT
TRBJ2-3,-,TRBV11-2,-,CASSFSSGARRTDTQYF,TGTGCCAGCAGCTTTTCGTCCGGGGCGCGACGCACAGATACGCAGTATTTT